This is a list of T cell receptor beta chains from one sample in a study of CD8 T cells in ankylosing spondylitis. Via MiXCR, TCRdb re-called the 5' RACE reads, giving one row per CDR3 protein. This sample carries some 300,000 distinct CDR3 sequences, roughly 20% of them seen once, and the ten largest clones take roughly 3.6%. The sequenced material came from blood, either unsorted or a sorted T cell fraction (not recorded which). These receptors came from a female donor with ankylosing spondylitis or in good health (not recorded which). Both conserved end residues are part of each CDR3. The order of the fields is V gene, clone size, D gene, J gene, CDR3 DNA, CDR3 protein. D genes are given only for firm matches. Size is omitted from some rows. Given values are once, few, many or a class for expanded clones.

V gene: TRBV5-1; clone size: few; D gene: TRBD2; J gene: TRBJ2-1; CDR3 DNA: TGCGCCAGCAGCTTGATTCTAGCGGGAGGGGGTGAGCAGTTCTTC; CDR3 protein: CASSLILAGGGEQFF
V gene: TRBV9; clone size: -; D gene: TRBD2; J gene: TRBJ2-7; CDR3 DNA: TGTGCCAGCAGCGGGGAGGGAAACGAGCAGTACTTC; CDR3 protein: CASSGEGNEQYF
V gene: TRBV6-1; clone size: few; D gene: TRBD1; J gene: TRBJ2-5; CDR3 DNA: TGTGCCAGCAGGGATCTGGGGGGACAGGATCAAGAGACCCAGTACTTC; CDR3 protein: CASRDLGGQDQETQYF
V gene: TRBV5-5; clone size: -; D gene: -; J gene: TRBJ2-3; CDR3 DNA: TGTGCCAGCAGCTTGCTTGGAGATAGTCCAGCGAATTTT; CDR3 protein: CASSLLGDSPANF
V gene: TRBV4-2; clone size: few; D gene: -; J gene: TRBJ2-1; CDR3 DNA: TGTGCCAGCAGCCAACCAGCGCCCCCATCCTACAATGAGCAGTTCTTC; CDR3 protein: CASSQPAPPSYNEQFF
V gene: TRBV6-2/TRBV6-3; clone size: once; D gene: TRBD2; J gene: TRBJ2-7; CDR3 DNA: TGTGCCAGCAGTTCCCAATGGCTAGCGGGATGGGAGCAGTACTTC; CDR3 protein: CASSSQWLAGWEQYF
V gene: TRBV20-1; clone size: -; D gene: TRBD2; J gene: TRBJ2-7; CDR3 DNA: TGCAGTGCTAGAGATGCTCTAGCGGGAGGGGGGCTGCACGAGCAGTACTTC; CDR3 protein: CSARDALAGGGLHEQYF
V gene: TRBV4-3; clone size: many; D gene: -; J gene: TRBJ2-7; CDR3 DNA: TGCGCCAGCAGCCGTGGAGGAGGCTTTGAGCAGTACTTC; CDR3 protein: CASSRGGGFEQYF
V gene: TRBV6-5; clone size: -; D gene: -; J gene: TRBJ2-7; CDR3 DNA: TGTGCCAGCAGTTACGGGACAAACTACGAGCAGTACTTC; CDR3 protein: CASSYGTNYEQYF
V gene: TRBV4-1; clone size: few; D gene: TRBD2; J gene: TRBJ2-3; CDR3 DNA: TGCGCCAGCAGCCAGTATATAGCGGGAGACTCCACAGATACGCAGTATTTT; CDR3 protein: CASSQYIAGDSTDTQYF
V gene: TRBV19; clone size: few; D gene: TRBD2; J gene: TRBJ2-5; CDR3 DNA: TGTGCCAGTAGTATAGAACTAGCGTCTCAAGAGACCCAGTACTTC; CDR3 protein: CASSIELASQETQYF
V gene: TRBV10-3; clone size: few; D gene: -; J gene: TRBJ2-1; CDR3 DNA: TGTGCCATCAGTGAGTTGACACCTACCTACAATGAGCAGTTCTTC; CDR3 protein: CAISELTPTYNEQFF
V gene: TRBV7-9; clone size: few; D gene: -; J gene: TRBJ2-3; CDR3 DNA: TGTGCCAGCAGCTCGGAGGGGGATACGCAGTATTTT; CDR3 protein: CASSSEGDTQYF
V gene: TRBV15; clone size: -; D gene: -; J gene: TRBJ2-1; CDR3 DNA: TGTGCCACCAGCAGAGATCAATTATCCTACAATGAGCAGTTCTTC; CDR3 protein: CATSRDQLSYNEQFF
V gene: TRBV6-2/TRBV6-3; clone size: many; D gene: -; J gene: TRBJ2-5; CDR3 DNA: TGTGCCAGCAGTCCCCCTTGGATAAAGACCCAGTACTTC; CDR3 protein: CASSPPWIKTQYF
V gene: TRBV2; clone size: -; D gene: -; J gene: TRBJ2-1; CDR3 DNA: TGTGCCAGCAGTGACGAGTGGCACAATGAGCAGTTCTTC; CDR3 protein: CASSDEWHNEQFF
V gene: TRBV11-2; clone size: few; D gene: -; J gene: TRBJ2-5; CDR3 DNA: TGTGCCAGCAGCCCTCGCCAACGTCAAGAGACCCAGTACTTC; CDR3 protein: CASSPRQRQETQYF
V gene: TRBV29-1; clone size: few; D gene: -; J gene: TRBJ1-1; CDR3 DNA: TGCAGCGTTGATATGGGGGAGGGTGAAGCTTTCTTT; CDR3 protein: CSVDMGEGEAFF
V gene: TRBV28; clone size: -; D gene: -; J gene: TRBJ2-5; CDR3 DNA: TGTGCCAGCAGTTTATCCAGAGACACGGTGTACCAAGAGACCCAGTACTTC; CDR3 protein: CASSLSRDTVYQETQYF
V gene: TRBV6-5; clone size: -; D gene: -; J gene: TRBJ1-4; CDR3 DNA: TGTGCCAGCAGTTTGTCATCGCCGGCAACTAATGAAAAACTGTTTTTT; CDR3 protein: CASSLSSPATNEKLFF
V gene: TRBV3-1; clone size: many; D gene: -; J gene: TRBJ2-7; CDR3 DNA: TGTGCCAGCAGCCAAGTTAACATAGCCTACGAGCAGTACTTC; CDR3 protein: CASSQVNIAYEQYF
V gene: TRBV25-1; clone size: few; D gene: TRBD2; J gene: TRBJ2-2; CDR3 DNA: TGTGCCAGCAGTGACCCCACCTGGACTAGCGGGAGAAGGACCGGGGAGCTGTTTTTT; CDR3 protein: CASSDPTWTSGRRTGELFF
V gene: TRBV20-1; clone size: many; D gene: -; J gene: TRBJ1-3; CDR3 DNA: TGCAGTGCTACTAACTCTGGAAACACCATATATTTT; CDR3 protein: CSATNSGNTIYF
V gene: TRBV6-5; clone size: few; D gene: -; J gene: TRBJ2-7; CDR3 DNA: TGTGCCAGCAAAAGGGATGACGAGCAGTACTTC; CDR3 protein: CASKRDDEQYF
V gene: TRBV9; clone size: -; D gene: -; J gene: TRBJ2-1; CDR3 DNA: TGTGCCAGCAGCGTGGACAACTTAAGGGAGCAGTTCTTC; CDR3 protein: CASSVDNLREQFF
V gene: TRBV5-5; clone size: few; D gene: TRBD1; J gene: TRBJ2-1; CDR3 DNA: TGTGCCAGCAGCTTGGCCCCGGGACAGACTCACAATGAGCAGTTCTTC; CDR3 protein: CASSLAPGQTHNEQFF
V gene: TRBV29-1; clone size: few; D gene: -; J gene: TRBJ1-2; CDR3 DNA: TGCAGCGTTGAAGAGGGGGAGAACTATGGCTACACCTTC; CDR3 protein: CSVEEGENYGYTF
V gene: TRBV6-2/TRBV6-3; clone size: few; D gene: TRBD1; J gene: TRBJ2-7; CDR3 DNA: TGTGCCAGCAGTTACGACAGGGCCGGCGAGCAGTACTTC; CDR3 protein: CASSYDRAGEQYF
V gene: TRBV20-1; clone size: many; D gene: -; J gene: TRBJ2-5; CDR3 DNA: TGCAGTGCTAGAGATCGGTTGGCAGGGAAACAAGAGACCCAGTACTTC; CDR3 protein: CSARDRLAGKQETQYF
V gene: TRBV30; clone size: -; D gene: -; J gene: TRBJ2-1; CDR3 DNA: TGTGCCTGGGTCATGGACACCTTCAATGAGCAGTTCTTC; CDR3 protein: CAWVMDTFNEQFF
V gene: TRBV4-3; clone size: few; D gene: TRBD2; J gene: TRBJ2-1; CDR3 DNA: TGCGCCAGCAGCGTAGCGGGGGGCACCTACAATGAGCAGTTCTTC; CDR3 protein: CASSVAGGTYNEQFF
V gene: TRBV7-2; clone size: many; D gene: -; J gene: TRBJ1-6; CDR3 DNA: TGTGCCAGCAGCCCTGGACAGTTCTCCTATAATTCACCCCTCCACTTT; CDR3 protein: CASSPGQFSYNSPLHF
V gene: TRBV9; clone size: few; D gene: -; J gene: TRBJ1-1; CDR3 DNA: TGTGCCAGCAGCGGGGGGGCGCGCACTGAAGCTTTCTTT; CDR3 protein: CASSGGARTEAFF
V gene: TRBV27; clone size: few; D gene: TRBD1; J gene: TRBJ1-4; CDR3 DNA: TGTGCCACCTCGACAGGGGGGAATGAAAAACTGTTTTTT; CDR3 protein: CATSTGGNEKLFF
V gene: TRBV6-6; clone size: few; D gene: -; J gene: TRBJ1-6; CDR3 DNA: TGTGCCAGCAGTCTGACGGAATCACCCCTCCACTTT; CDR3 protein: CASSLTESPLHF
V gene: TRBV12-3/TRBV12-4; clone size: many; D gene: -; J gene: TRBJ2-5; CDR3 DNA: TGTGCCAGCAGTTTAAACAGAGAGACCCAGTACTTC; CDR3 protein: CASSLNRETQYF
V gene: TRBV6-1; clone size: -; D gene: -; J gene: TRBJ2-3; CDR3 DNA: TGTGCCAGCATGAAGGGGGATCCGACAGATACGCAGTATTTT; CDR3 protein: CASMKGDPTDTQYF
V gene: TRBV19; clone size: -; D gene: TRBD2; J gene: TRBJ2-1; CDR3 DNA: TGTGCCAGTAGTATAGTCGGCACTAGCGGGGTGAGCAATGAGCAGTTCTTC; CDR3 protein: CASSIVGTSGVSNEQFF
V gene: TRBV18; clone size: -; D gene: TRBD2; J gene: TRBJ2-2; CDR3 DNA: TGTGCCAGCTCACCGAACGCGGGAGGATTAAACACCGGGGAGCTGTTTTTT; CDR3 protein: CASSPNAGGLNTGELFF
V gene: TRBV25-1; clone size: -; D gene: -; J gene: TRBJ2-3; CDR3 DNA: TGTGCCAGCAGTGAATGGGGTAGTGCAGATACGCAGTATTTT; CDR3 protein: CASSEWGSADTQYF
V gene: TRBV12-3/TRBV12-4; clone size: few; D gene: TRBD1; J gene: TRBJ1-4; CDR3 DNA: TGTGCCAGCAGTTATTCACAGGGGGGTAATGAAAAACTGTTTTTT; CDR3 protein: CASSYSQGGNEKLFF
V gene: TRBV28; clone size: -; D gene: -; J gene: TRBJ2-7; CDR3 DNA: TGTGCCAGCAGAGTGGAGGACACCTTCGAAGAGCAGTACTTC; CDR3 protein: CASRVEDTFEEQYF
V gene: TRBV12-3/TRBV12-4; clone size: few; D gene: -; J gene: TRBJ2-3; CDR3 DNA: TGTGCCAGCAGTTTATGGAGGACCACAGATACGCAGTATTTT; CDR3 protein: CASSLWRTTDTQYF
V gene: TRBV6-2/TRBV6-3; clone size: few; D gene: -; J gene: TRBJ1-3; CDR3 DNA: TGTGCCAGCAGTTACGGTGGCGGCTCTGGAAACACCATATATTTT; CDR3 protein: CASSYGGGSGNTIYF
V gene: TRBV29-1; clone size: many; D gene: -; J gene: TRBJ1-2; CDR3 DNA: TGCAGCGTAGGGGCCGTCGATGGCTACACCTTC; CDR3 protein: CSVGAVDGYTF
V gene: TRBV20-1; clone size: many; D gene: TRBD1; J gene: TRBJ1-2; CDR3 DNA: TGCAGTGCTTCTCAGGGGGCTTCCTATGGCTACACCTTC; CDR3 protein: CSASQGASYGYTF
V gene: TRBV5-4; clone size: -; D gene: TRBD1; J gene: TRBJ2-3; CDR3 DNA: TGTGCCAGCAGCCCGACAGGGGGACGCACAGATACGCAGTATTTT; CDR3 protein: CASSPTGGRTDTQYF
V gene: TRBV20-1; clone size: -; D gene: -; J gene: TRBJ1-2; CDR3 DNA: TGCAGTGCTCTATTATCCCCGGGGGCTCATGGCTACACCTTC; CDR3 protein: CSALLSPGAHGYTF
V gene: TRBV6-1; clone size: -; D gene: -; J gene: TRBJ1-1; CDR3 DNA: TGTGCCAGCAGCCCCACGGGGGGATTGTACACTGAAGCTTTCTTT; CDR3 protein: CASSPTGGLYTEAFF
V gene: TRBV20-1; clone size: -; D gene: TRBD2; J gene: TRBJ2-7; CDR3 DNA: TGCAGTGCTAGTCCCATAGCGGGAGTAAAGGAGCAGTACTTC; CDR3 protein: CSASPIAGVKEQYF
V gene: TRBV29-1; clone size: many; D gene: TRBD2; J gene: TRBJ2-5; CDR3 DNA: TGCAGCGCAGGGACTAGCTCGGGTACAGAGACCCAGTACTTC; CDR3 protein: CSAGTSSGTETQYF
V gene: TRBV20-1; clone size: -; D gene: -; J gene: TRBJ2-5; CDR3 DNA: TGCAGTGCCAAGGGGCCTACTCCGACCCAGTACTTC; CDR3 protein: CSAKGPTPTQYF
V gene: TRBV5-1; clone size: few; D gene: -; J gene: TRBJ2-1; CDR3 DNA: TGCGCCAGCAGTTCGGACAGACTTTCATACAATGAGCAGTTCTTC; CDR3 protein: CASSSDRLSYNEQFF
V gene: TRBV20-1; clone size: -; D gene: TRBD1; J gene: TRBJ1-2; CDR3 DNA: TGCAGTGCGCAAGGACAGGTACTCTATGGCTACACCTTC; CDR3 protein: CSAQGQVLYGYTF
V gene: TRBV4-3; clone size: -; D gene: TRBD1; J gene: TRBJ2-7; CDR3 DNA: TGCGCCAGCAGCCAAGAGACAGGGTGGTACGAGCAGTACTTC; CDR3 protein: CASSQETGWYEQYF
V gene: TRBV7-7; clone size: -; D gene: -; J gene: TRBJ2-7; CDR3 DNA: TGTGCCAGCAGCTTGGGCCCGGACGTCGAGCAGTACTTC; CDR3 protein: CASSLGPDVEQYF
V gene: TRBV29-1; clone size: -; D gene: TRBD1; J gene: TRBJ2-3; CDR3 DNA: TGCAGCGTCCCTAACAGGGGCGTACGAGATACGCAGTATTTT; CDR3 protein: CSVPNRGVRDTQYF